The rows below give T cell receptor beta chains drawn from one sample of a study of a mutant IDH1 vaccine in newly diagnosed glioma. The antigens these receptors bind are not known. The repertoire was sequenced with immunoSEQ multiplex PCR; TCRdb's copy has only in-frame clones and lacks some. Of about 64,000 clones in the sample, 65% to 75% are singletons; the top ten hold about 4.9%. Sequenced here: PBMCs, sampled from a glioma patient whose treatment included an IDH1 peptide vaccine. These receptors were collected from a man in his forties or fifties with glioma. The CDR3 runs from the conserved cysteine through the conserved F or W. A D gene is named only where the DNA matches it firmly. The size entry is marked missing in some rows and otherwise reads once, few, many or a size class.

d_call j_call cdr3_length clone_size v_call cdr3_nt cdr3_aa
- TRBJ1-1 15 - TRBV19 TGTGCCAGTAGTATAGGGGGCGTTTTGAACACTGAAGCTTTCTTT CASSIGGVLNTEAFF
TRBD1 TRBJ1-4 13 - TRBV5-1 TGCGCCAGCAGCCGGGACAGAGATGAAAAACTGTTTTTT CASSRDRDEKLFF
- TRBJ1-3 15 once TRBV15 TGTGCCACCAGCAGAGATGCAGGGTTTGGAAACACCATATATTTT CATSRDAGFGNTIYF
- TRBJ1-1 11 - TRBV20-1 TGCAGTGCACAGATGGACACTGAAGCTTTCTTT CSAQMDTEAFF
TRBD1 TRBJ2-7 14 once TRBV7-8 TGTGCCAGCAGCCAGACAGGGGGATCCTACGAGCAGTACTTC CASSQTGGSYEQYF
- TRBJ1-4 13 once TRBV6-5 TGTGCCAGCAGTTTACAGGGACCGGAAAAACTGTTTTTT CASSLQGPEKLFF
TRBD2 TRBJ2-6 17 - TRBV28 TGTGCCAGCAGTTTTTCGAGCGGGGGGGCTGGGGCCAACGTCCTGACTTTC CASSFSSGGAGANVLTF
- TRBJ1-6 16 - TRBV7-9 TGTGCCAGCAGCTTAGCGGGACGGTCTTTCACGGCACCCCTCCACTTT CASSLAGRSFTAPLHF
- TRBJ2-1 13 - TRBV7-3 TGTGCCAGCAGCCCCAAGGCAGGAAATGAGCAGTTCTTC CASSPKAGNEQFF
TRBD1 TRBJ2-1 15 - TRBV6-5 TGTGCCAGCAGCCAAACCGGGACAGGGCAAAATGAGCAGTTCTTC CASSQTGTGQNEQFF
TRBD1 TRBJ2-2 16 - TRBV5-4 TGTGCCAGCAGCTCGACCCCGGGACAGCACACCGGGGAGCTGTTTTTT CASSSTPGQHTGELFF
- TRBJ1-1 13 - TRBV6-6 TGTGCCAGCAGCCAAAGACGCGACACTGAAGCTTTCTTT CASSQRRDTEAFF
- TRBJ2-2 12 - TRBV5-6 TGTGCCAGCAGCCTGCTGAGCCGGGAGCTGTTTTTT CASSLLSRELFF
- TRBJ1-2 15 - TRBV28 TGTGCCAGCAGTCCCGAGGGCAGATTCAACTATGGCTACACCTTC CASSPEGRFNYGYTF
- TRBJ1-1 13 - TRBV7-9 TGTGCCAGCAGCTCTAGGGGGGACACTGAAGCTTTCTTT CASSSRGDTEAFF
TRBD1 TRBJ1-1 18 - TRBV11-2 TGTGCCAGCAGCACCCGGACAGGGGTCGGCGTGTATCAGCTGACGGCTTTCTTT CASSTRTGVGVYQLTAFF
- TRBJ2-7 15 - TRBV6-6 TGTGCCAGCAGTTACTCCCTTCGAACAGGGAACGAGCAGTACTTC CASSYSLRTGNEQYF
- TRBJ2-5 13 - TRBV27 TGTGCCAGCAGTCCCTTAGCCGGAGAGACCCAGTACTTC CASSPLAGETQYF
- TRBJ1-1 16 - TRBV18 TGTGCCAGCTCACCAGTTCTCAGGGACGCTAACACTGAAGCTTTCTTT CASSPVLRDANTEAFF
- TRBJ1-4 15 - TRBV30 TGTGCCTGGAGTGTTTACGAAGTGGGCATCGAAAAACTGTTTTTT CAWSVYEVGIEKLFF
- TRBJ1-2 13 - TRBV29-1 TGCAGCGTTCAAACAGGGCGGGCCTATGGCTACACCTTC CSVQTGRAYGYTF
- TRBJ2-4 16 - TRBV5-4 TGTGCCAGCAGCTCTCCACGGGACACAGCCAAAAACATTCAGTACTTC CASSSPRDTAKNIQYF
- TRBJ2-5 13 - TRBV6-5 TGTGCCGAAAGCTTGGTACCGGTAGAGACCCAGTACTTC CAESLVPVETQYF
- TRBJ2-7 15 once TRBV25-1 TGTGCCAGCAGTGGGACTAGGACAGGGAGGAGGGAGCAGTACTTC CASSGTRTGRREQYF
- TRBJ1-3 15 - TRBV30 TGTGCCGGACGCCGGGGCAGTTCGACCGGAAACACCATATATTTT CAGRRGSSTGNTIYF
- TRBJ1-2 17 - TRBV27 TGTGCCAGCAGTCCCCCCCCCGGGGGGGAGACCCTCTATGGCTACACCTTC CASSPPPGGETLYGYTF
TRBD2 TRBJ2-5 15 - TRBV30 TGTGCCTGGGACTCTAGCGGGGCTCGCTGGGGGACCCAGTACTTC CAWDSSGARWGTQYF
- TRBJ2-2 16 once TRBV7-9 TGTGCCAGCAGCTTAGCCCTAGGACCCAACACCGGGGAGCTGTTTTTT CASSLALGPNTGELFF
TRBD1 TRBJ1-2 14 - TRBV9 TGTGCCAGCAGCGTATCAGGACAGGGCGATGGCTACACCTTC CASSVSGQGDGYTF
TRBD1 TRBJ1-6 14 - TRBV7-2 TGTGCCAGCAGCAAACGGACAGGGGTATCACCCCTCCACTTT CASSKRTGVSPLHF
- TRBJ1-5 15 - TRBV6-6 TGTGCCAGCAGCCCCGGGGGGGCGGGGGATCAGCCCCAGCATTTT CASSPGGAGDQPQHF
- TRBJ1-1 14 - TRBV5-1 TGCGCCAGCAGCTGGGCCAACTTGAACACTGAAGCTTTCTTT CASSWANLNTEAFF
TRBD2 TRBJ2-7 14 - TRBV5-1 TGCGCCAGCAGCTTGGGGACTAGCGGTTACGAGCAGTACTTC CASSLGTSGYEQYF
- TRBJ1-6 14 - TRBV7-9 TGTGCCAGCAGCGCCGGGACGGGAGGTTCACCCCTCCACTTT CASSAGTGGSPLHF
- TRBJ2-6 16 - TRBV9 TGTGCCAGCAGCGCCGGGACAACGGCTGGGGCCAACGTCCTGACTTTC CASSAGTTAGANVLTF
- TRBJ1-6 16 - TRBV27 TGTGCCAGCAGTTTCGGAGGGGACAACTATAATTCACCCCTCCACTTT CASSFGGDNYNSPLHF
TRBD1 TRBJ1-2 14 - TRBV7-9 TGTGCCAGCAGCGCTGGACAGGGGGACTATGGCTACACCTTC CASSAGQGDYGYTF